Below, one T cell receptor beta chain is given with its context. Its antigen is unidentified. These data originate in a study of monozygotic twins with inflammatory bowel disease. Regarding the study as a whole: Different subtypes (of T cells) could not be told apart from one another. Compared with healthy twins, IBD patients shared fewer clonotypes with others, especially with disease activity.

Donors each contributed one blood sample measuring 2 to 3 ml. TCRdb re-called the 5' RACE reads and gives one entry per CDR3 protein, without DNA. Its table records 170,000 or so distinct CDR3 sequences. This CDR3 is 15 amino acids long. The germline V gene encodes CDR1 DFQATT and CDR2 SNEGSKA (reference sequence). The genes are TRBV20-1 and TRBJ2-3; absent DNA, TCRdb's TRBD2 call cannot be checked. The specimen sequenced was blood. This clonotype was sampled from a human donor with ulcerative colitis or Crohn's disease, or a healthy co-twin of an affected twin (not recorded which). The CDR3 loop is CSARGPKGEADTQYF.